This entry features one T cell receptor beta chain sequence. This clone has only a few counts. The clone's antigen remains unknown. Qualities for individual bases were not recorded, and no much larger clone is one base off. This entry is derived from a study of blood T cell repertoires in COVID-19 (TCRdb year 2020). The study in broad terms: Collaborator samples came from the United States, Italy and Spain and covered acute and convalescent phases of COVID-19. The material from the prospective study consisted of cDNA or gDNA derived from T cells, B-cell-depleted T cells, or PBMCs. The dataset comprised deeply sampled blood TCRbeta repertoires from subjects exposed to, actively infected with, or recovered from COVID-19. The repertoires were released in a freely available public database intended as a resource for research on the immune response to SARS-CoV-2. Samples came from the ongoing ImmuneRACE study (first 160 participants) plus 1,254 subjects from 6 global collaborators. Sample metadata almost always included a de-identified subject ID, COVID-19 status, age in years and sex. Where available, HLA class I and class II types were obtained from metadata supplied by the sample provider rather than from assay-based typing. Study-wide conclusions, independent of this receptor: The quantity of clinical and demographic metadata differed by source and by participant and was supplied without curation.

In Seattle, one collaborating source enrolled patients while the infection was active and tracked those patients longitudinally over the course of disease. Whole blood was collected in K2EDTA tubes by collaborating institutions according to the institutions' own protocols. For TCRbeta analysis, collaborator samples were shipped as frozen whole blood, as isolated PBMCs, or as DNA extracted from either sample type. TCRbeta CDR3 regions were amplified from genomic DNA using the immunoSEQ Assay, a bias-controlled multiplex PCR. The source study handled its data this way. Nucleated cell counts per sample were estimated from amplification of reference gene primers within the assay. To quantify the absolute abundance of each unique TCRbeta CDR3 rearrangement, sequence reads were collapsed and filtered. Productive Simpson clonality was computed per sample as the square root of Simpson's diversity index over productive rearrangements. TCRdb carries this immuneACCESS record with in-frame sequences only. Its versions omit some clonotypes, under half of them owing to an unresolved V gene in the studies checked, with the rest unexplained. V and J calls and clone size are copied from that table; D and trimming were computed from the DNA. The sample yields 150,000 to 200,000 clones; roughly 81% were counted once. The ten largest clones add up to more than 10% of the sample.

V ends up 7 bases short and J 0 bases short, with an unmatched junction base count of 9. Including cysteine and phenylalanine, the CDR3 has 16 amino acids. Kept here is only the CDR3 DNA, which spans 48 bases and is read in frame from base 1. Taken from the germline V gene, the CDR1 and CDR2 loops are MDHEN and SYDVKM. The specimen was peripheral blood. The sequence was obtained from a woman older than 75 with COVID-19, enrolled during active disease. The sequence joins TRBV28 to TRBJ1-1; TRBD1 matches 9 bases in the middle. The bases read TGTGCCAGCATCTACGGGACAGGGTTGATGAACACTGAAGCTTTCTTT. Translated, this is CASIYGTGLMNTEAFF.